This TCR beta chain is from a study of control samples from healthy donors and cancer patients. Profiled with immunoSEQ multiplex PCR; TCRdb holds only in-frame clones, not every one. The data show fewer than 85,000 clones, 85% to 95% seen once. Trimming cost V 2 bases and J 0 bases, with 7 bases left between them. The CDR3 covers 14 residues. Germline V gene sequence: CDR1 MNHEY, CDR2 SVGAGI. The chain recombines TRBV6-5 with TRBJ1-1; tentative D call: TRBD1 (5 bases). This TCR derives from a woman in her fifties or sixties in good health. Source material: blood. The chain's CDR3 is CASSYGQVNTEAFF. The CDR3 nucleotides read TGTGCCAGCAGTTACGGACAAGTGAACACTGAAGCTTTCTTT.